These T cell receptor beta chains were read from a single sample in a study of control samples from healthy donors and cancer patients. This table comes from immunoSEQ multiplex PCR, and its TCRdb copy is limited to in-frame clones, with some not included. Among roughly 120,000 clones, around 87% were seen once, and the ten largest hold about 12%. The sample consisted of blood. Receptor source: a man in his thirties or forties in good health. Each CDR3 is given with its conserved first and last residue. Each record gives: J gene, clone size, D gene, V gene, CDR3 DNA, CDR3 protein. A D gene is named only where the DNA matches it firmly. Clone size appears in some rows only: once, few, many, or a class for an expanded clone.

TRBJ1-4 | NA | NA | TRBV5-1 | TGCGCCAGCAGCTTACGTGCAGGGCGTAATGAAAAACTGTTTTTT | CASSLRAGRNEKLFF
TRBJ1-1 | NA | TRBD1 | TRBV6-5 | TGTGCCAGCCTCAGGGGGACCACTGAAGCTTTCTTT | CASLRGTTEAFF
TRBJ1-6 | NA | NA | TRBV25-1 | TGTGCCAGCAGAGTCCGCGATTCCTATAATTCACCCCTCCACTTT | CASRVRDSYNSPLHF
TRBJ2-5 | NA | NA | TRBV29-1 | TGCAGCGTTGTGGGGGCACAAGAGACCCAGTACTTC | CSVVGAQETQYF
TRBJ2-3 | NA | TRBD1 | TRBV11-2 | TGTGCCAGCAGTAACAACCTCGGGACAGTTAGCACAGATACGCAGTATTTT | CASSNNLGTVSTDTQYF
TRBJ1-3 | few | TRBD1 | TRBV7-2 | TGTGCCAGCAGCACTTCAGGGGGCTACTCTGGAAACACCATATATTTT | CASSTSGGYSGNTIYF
TRBJ2-7 | once | TRBD2 | TRBV30 | TGTGCCTGGAGCCCGGGACTAGCGGGGGGGCTCGACGAGCAGTACTTC | CAWSPGLAGGLDEQYF
TRBJ1-6 | NA | NA | TRBV27 | TGTGCCAGCAGTCCCAGGGTAAACGGCGATTCACCCCTCCACTTT | CASSPRVNGDSPLHF
TRBJ1-4 | NA | NA | TRBV7-2 | TGTGCCAGCAGCCCCGGAGTTATAAATGAAAAACTGTTTTTT | CASSPGVINEKLFF
TRBJ2-3 | NA | NA | TRBV5-1 | TGCGCCAGCAGCTTAGTTCCCGTTTTTGGGGGCTACATGTCCATAGATACGCAGTATTTT | CASSLVPVFGGYMSIDTQYF
TRBJ2-5 | NA | TRBD1 | TRBV5-1 | TGCGCCAGCAGCTTGGTCGCGGACAGGGGAGAGACCCAGTACTTC | CASSLVADRGETQYF
TRBJ2-3 | NA | NA | TRBV15 | TGTGCCACCAGCAGAGAGGGCAGCTCAGATACGCAGTATTTT | CATSREGSSDTQYF
TRBJ2-1 | NA | TRBD2 | TRBV18 | TGTGCCACCTCTGAGACTAGCGGGGGACCTGAGCAGTTCTTC | CATSETSGGPEQFF
TRBJ1-6 | NA | TRBD1 | TRBV6-1 | TGTGCCAGCAATCCGGGACAGCTTAATTCACCCCTCCACTTT | CASNPGQLNSPLHF
TRBJ2-3 | NA | TRBD2 | TRBV10-3 | TGTGCCATCAGATCTAGCGGCACCACAGATACGCAGTATTTT | CAIRSSGTTDTQYF
TRBJ1-1 | NA | NA | TRBV18 | TGTGCCAGCTCCCGAGAAGGGTCCCAGGTTAACACTGAAGCTTTCTTT | CASSREGSQVNTEAFF
TRBJ1-2 | few | NA | TRBV23-1 | TGCGCCAGCAGTCAATCCGTTCCCGTCTTTGACAGTGATTATGGCTACACCTTC | CASSQSVPVFDSDYGYTF
TRBJ1-2 | NA | TRBD1 | TRBV19 | TGTGCCAGTAGTACGGACAGGGGAATAGGTTATGGCTACACCTTC | CASSTDRGIGYGYTF
TRBJ2-2 | NA | TRBD1 | TRBV16 | TGTGCCAGCAGCCAGATCCGGGACAGGGGCCTTAACACCGGGGAGCTGTTTTTT | CASSQIRDRGLNTGELFF
TRBJ1-5 | NA | NA | TRBV6-1 | TGTGCCAGCAGTGAATCGTATAGCAATCAGCCCCAGCATTTT | CASSESYSNQPQHF
TRBJ1-1 | NA | TRBD1 | TRBV7-2 | TGTGCCAGCAGCCCACAGGGGGACACTGAAGCTTTCTTT | CASSPQGDTEAFF